The 3 T cell receptor beta chains below all came from one sample that was sequenced in a study of CD8+ T cells in alopecia areata. Following RNA extraction, reverse transcription yielded cDNA that acted as the sequencing template. Sequenced by immunoSEQ multiplex PCR; TCRdb stores in-frame clones only, minus some. The table has some 200,000 clones, roughly 50% seen once. As to treatment: oral pan-JAK inhibitor, 5-10 mg twice daily. The sequenced sample was CD4+ T cells sorted from blood, obtained at week 24, from a patient treated with tofacitinib. The receptors derive from a human donor with alopecia areata.

As DNA, the CDR3 is TGTGCCAGCAGACACGACGCCTGGCGGGAGGGCTCCTACGAGCAGTACTTC. As protein: CASRHDAWREGSYEQYF. The V gene is TRBV2, the J gene TRBJ2-7, with TRBD2 matching over 9 bases. The CDR3 totals 17 residues. Germline CDR1 is SNHLY and CDR2 is FYNNEI. Trimming cost V 6 bases and J 0 bases; bases outside gene matches: 12.

V gene TRBV18 combines with J gene TRBJ1-2; D is possibly TRBD1 (5 bases). Trimming shortened V by 0 bases and J by 5 bases, and 13 bases separated the two germline ends. The CDR3 has 15 residues. The V gene's germline CDR1 is KGHSH and CDR2 LQKENI. CDR3 coding DNA: TGTGCCAGCTCACCACCGTTGGACACGATATATGGCTACACCTTC. Translation gives CASSPPLDTIYGYTF. Looking up the rest from reference TRBV18 and TRBJ1-2 gives the full variable domain: NAGVMQNPRHLVRRRGQEARLRCSPMKGHSHVYWYRQLPEEGLKFMVYLQKENIIDESGMPKERFSAEFPKEGPSILRIQQVVRGDSAAYFCASSPPLDTIYGYTFGSGTRLTVV.

As concerns this clone: The sample contains more than one DNA sequence encoding this CDR3. The rearrangement uses TRBV7-2 and TRBJ2-3; 9 positions match TRBD1. V dropped 0 bases and J dropped 2; count of bases not matched to a gene: 0. Germline V gene data show CDR1 as SGHTA and CDR2 as FQGNSA. The CDR3 consists of 15 residues. This CDR3 is CASSLAQGATDTQYF. CDR3 nucleotides: TGTGCCAGCAGCTTAGCACAGGGGGCCACAGATACGCAGTATTTT.